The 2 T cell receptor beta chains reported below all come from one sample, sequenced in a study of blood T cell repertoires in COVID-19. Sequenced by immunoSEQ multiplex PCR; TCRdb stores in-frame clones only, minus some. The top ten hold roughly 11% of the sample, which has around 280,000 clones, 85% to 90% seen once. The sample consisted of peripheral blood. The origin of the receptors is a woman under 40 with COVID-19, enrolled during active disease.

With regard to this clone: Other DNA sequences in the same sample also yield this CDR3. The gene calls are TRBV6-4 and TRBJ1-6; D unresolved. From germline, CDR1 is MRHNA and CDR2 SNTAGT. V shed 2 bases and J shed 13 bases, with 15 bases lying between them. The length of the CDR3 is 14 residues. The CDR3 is CASSDEGGSSPLHF. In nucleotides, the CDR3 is TGTGCCAGCAGTGACGAGGGAGGTAGTTCGCCCCTCCACTTT.

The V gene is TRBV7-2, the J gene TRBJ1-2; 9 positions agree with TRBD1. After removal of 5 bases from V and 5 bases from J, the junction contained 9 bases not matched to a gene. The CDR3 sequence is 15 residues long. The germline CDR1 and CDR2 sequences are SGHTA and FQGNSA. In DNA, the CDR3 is TGTGCCAGCAGCCTGAGGACAGGGGCCGGGTATGGCTACACCTTC. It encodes CASSLRTGAGYGYTF.